This TCR beta chain was sequenced for a study of blood T cell repertoires in COVID-19. Study-wide context: Symptom resolution, clearance, or two negative PCRs marked donors in Cohort 3 as recovered.

Original methodology: By means of reference gene primer amplification, nucleated cell counts were estimated. The method was immunoSEQ multiplex PCR; TCRdb's version includes in-frame clones alone and lacks a portion of them. The V and J calls and clone size are taken from that table; D and trimming were inferred from the DNA. The sample lists some 330,000 clones; 87% were seen once. This CDR3 is built from 15 residues. The V and J ends lost 9 bases and 0 bases respectively, with 14 bases between them. Germline V gene sequence: CDR1 SNHLY, CDR2 FYNNEI. Those enrolled, adults aged about 18 to 89 years, came from 25 or so US areas.

Sequencing input: PBMCs or T cells enriched from blood (not recorded which). The chain is built from TRBV2 and TRBJ2-2, with D unresolved. The origin of this receptor is a man aged 35-49 years in a cohort exposed to, infected with or recovered from COVID-19 (not recorded which). The CDR3 DNA reads as TGTGCCAGTTTCTACCTAGGCACGAACACCGGGGAGCTGTTTTTT. Protein product: CASFYLGTNTGELFF.